Reported below is one T cell receptor (beta chain). Germline V gene sequence: CDR1 SEHNR, CDR2 FQNEAQ (reference sequence). V dropped 2 bases and J dropped 15 bases, with 11 bases sitting between them. There are 11 residues in the CDR3. This sample stems from a study of blood T cell repertoires in COVID-19. Study as a whole: Acute and convalescent COVID-19 samples came from the United States, Italy and Spain.

Original methodology: Nucleated cell counts were estimated from reference gene primer amplification. Clones were read by immunoSEQ multiplex PCR, and TCRdb kept only the in-frame ones, dropping some. The DNA was the basis for D and trimming; V, J and clone size are from that table. The sample comprises about 200,000 clones, around 83% of which are singletons, and roughly an eighth rests with the top ten. The source of this sequence is a human donor in a cohort sampled during active COVID-19. The sample comprised peripheral blood. The chain uses TRBV7-9 and TRBJ2-1; D possibly corresponds to TRBD2 (5 bases). The CDR3 DNA reads as TGTGCCAGCAGCTTAACTAGGGTGTGGTTCTTC. Its translation: CASSLTRVWFF.